The clone carrying this T cell receptor beta chain has more than one count but fewer than ten. The record originates from a study of blood T cell repertoires in COVID-19. Study-level background: Sites in the United States, Italy and Spain provided acute and convalescent COVID-19 samples.

The repertoire was sequenced with immunoSEQ multiplex PCR; TCRdb's copy has only in-frame clones and lacks some. The sample includes roughly 210,000 clones, around 80% of them seen just once. Patients at the Seattle site were enrolled during active infection and followed longitudinally. The length of the CDR3 is 15 residues. Deletions cut 7 bases from V and 0 bases from J, with 16 bases between. Per germline, CDR1 MDHEN and CDR2 SYDVKM. The receptor was isolated from a woman of 80 years or more with COVID-19, enrolled during active disease. Sequenced input: peripheral blood. V gene TRBV28 combines with J gene TRBJ2-7; D gene unclear. CDR3 in amino acids: CASIPDNLGSYEQYF. CDR3 nucleotide sequence: TGTGCCAGCATCCCTGACAATCTGGGCTCCTACGAGCAGTACTTC.